These T cell receptor beta chains were read from a single sample in a study of CD8 T cells in Susac syndrome. TCRdb used MiXCR to reprocess the immunoSEQ multiplex PCR reads, holding one entry per CDR3 protein. The sample has some 120,000 distinct CDR3 sequences, around 90% seen once. Sample: CD4+ T cells from PBMCs. These receptors were collected from a human donor in good health. CDR3s include the opening cysteine and the closing phenylalanine or tryptophan. The D gene is left open where the match is weak. Size is stated for part of the rows, as once, few or many counts, or as a class when the clone is expanded.

abundance,v_gene,j_gene,d_gene,CDR3aa,CDR3nt
-,TRBV7-2,TRBJ1-1,-,CASSLVSSVNTEAFF,TGTGCCAGCAGCTTAGTTTCCTCAGTGAACACTGAAGCTTTCTTT
-,TRBV2,TRBJ1-2,-,CASSEGIGGGNYGYTF,TGTGCCAGCAGTGAAGGAATCGGGGGTGGAAACTATGGCTACACCTTC
-,TRBV27,TRBJ1-5,TRBD1,CASSPTTGLHSNQPQHF,TGTGCCAGCAGCCCTACGACAGGGTTACATAGCAATCAGCCCCAGCATTTT
-,TRBV29-1,TRBJ2-1,TRBD1,CSVPGTGVAEQFF,TGCAGCGTCCCCGGGACAGGGGTCGCCGAGCAGTTCTTC
-,TRBV7-3,TRBJ2-1,-,CASSFLTTSMPEQFF,TGTGCCAGCAGCTTCCTCACGACTAGTATGCCTGAGCAGTTCTTC
once,TRBV29-1,TRBJ1-1,-,CSVEGVGTEAFF,TGCAGCGTTGAAGGGGTGGGGACTGAAGCTTTCTTT
-,TRBV7-2,TRBJ2-5,TRBD2,CASSKWGLAGPGDLETQYF,TGTGCCAGCAGTAAATGGGGACTAGCGGGGCCGGGCGACTTGGAGACCCAGTACTTC
once,TRBV12-3/TRBV12-4,TRBJ2-7,-,CASSLSRHTYEQYF,TGTGCCAGCAGTTTATCCCGACATACCTACGAGCAGTACTTC
-,TRBV10-3,TRBJ1-5,-,CAISESINQPQHF,TGTGCCATCAGTGAGTCGATCAATCAGCCCCAGCATTTT
-,TRBV5-4,TRBJ2-3,TRBD2,CASSWGGTGSTDTQYF,TGTGCCAGCAGCTGGGGGGGTACGGGGAGCACAGATACGCAGTATTTT
-,TRBV10-3,TRBJ2-5,TRBD2,CAISLRGGPETQYF,TGTGCCATCTCTCTCCGGGGGGGCCCCGAGACCCAGTACTTC
-,TRBV3-1,TRBJ2-7,TRBD2,CASSLAGSSYEQYF,TGTGCCAGCAGCCTAGCGGGTTCCTCCTACGAGCAGTACTTC
once,TRBV6-2/TRBV6-3,TRBJ1-1,TRBD1,CASSYSRTGDTEAFF,TGTGCCAGCAGTTACTCCCGGACAGGGGACACTGAAGCTTTCTTT
-,TRBV7-3,TRBJ2-6,-,CASSFSSGANVLTF,TGTGCCAGCAGCTTTAGCTCTGGGGCCAACGTCCTGACTTTC
-,TRBV29-1,TRBJ1-1,TRBD1,CSSKSGQGEAFF,TGCAGCTCCAAGTCGGGACAGGGCGAAGCTTTCTTT
-,TRBV19,TRBJ2-1,-,CASSTRPGSSEQFF,TGTGCCAGTAGTACCAGACCCGGGAGTTCAGAGCAGTTCTTC
-,TRBV7-2,TRBJ2-5,-,CASRRQAGQETQYF,TGTGCCAGCAGAAGACAGGCAGGTCAAGAGACCCAGTACTTC
-,TRBV20-1,TRBJ2-4,-,CSAVPGDIQYF,TGCAGTGCTGTCCCCGGGGACATTCAGTACTTC
-,TRBV7-9,TRBJ2-1,-,CASSPGGGEHSYNEQFF,TGTGCCAGCAGCCCCGGAGGGGGGGAACACTCCTACAATGAGCAGTTCTTC
-,TRBV20-1,TRBJ2-1,TRBD2,CSAVLAGRHNEQFF,TGCAGTGCAGTGCTAGCGGGGAGACACAATGAGCAGTTCTTC